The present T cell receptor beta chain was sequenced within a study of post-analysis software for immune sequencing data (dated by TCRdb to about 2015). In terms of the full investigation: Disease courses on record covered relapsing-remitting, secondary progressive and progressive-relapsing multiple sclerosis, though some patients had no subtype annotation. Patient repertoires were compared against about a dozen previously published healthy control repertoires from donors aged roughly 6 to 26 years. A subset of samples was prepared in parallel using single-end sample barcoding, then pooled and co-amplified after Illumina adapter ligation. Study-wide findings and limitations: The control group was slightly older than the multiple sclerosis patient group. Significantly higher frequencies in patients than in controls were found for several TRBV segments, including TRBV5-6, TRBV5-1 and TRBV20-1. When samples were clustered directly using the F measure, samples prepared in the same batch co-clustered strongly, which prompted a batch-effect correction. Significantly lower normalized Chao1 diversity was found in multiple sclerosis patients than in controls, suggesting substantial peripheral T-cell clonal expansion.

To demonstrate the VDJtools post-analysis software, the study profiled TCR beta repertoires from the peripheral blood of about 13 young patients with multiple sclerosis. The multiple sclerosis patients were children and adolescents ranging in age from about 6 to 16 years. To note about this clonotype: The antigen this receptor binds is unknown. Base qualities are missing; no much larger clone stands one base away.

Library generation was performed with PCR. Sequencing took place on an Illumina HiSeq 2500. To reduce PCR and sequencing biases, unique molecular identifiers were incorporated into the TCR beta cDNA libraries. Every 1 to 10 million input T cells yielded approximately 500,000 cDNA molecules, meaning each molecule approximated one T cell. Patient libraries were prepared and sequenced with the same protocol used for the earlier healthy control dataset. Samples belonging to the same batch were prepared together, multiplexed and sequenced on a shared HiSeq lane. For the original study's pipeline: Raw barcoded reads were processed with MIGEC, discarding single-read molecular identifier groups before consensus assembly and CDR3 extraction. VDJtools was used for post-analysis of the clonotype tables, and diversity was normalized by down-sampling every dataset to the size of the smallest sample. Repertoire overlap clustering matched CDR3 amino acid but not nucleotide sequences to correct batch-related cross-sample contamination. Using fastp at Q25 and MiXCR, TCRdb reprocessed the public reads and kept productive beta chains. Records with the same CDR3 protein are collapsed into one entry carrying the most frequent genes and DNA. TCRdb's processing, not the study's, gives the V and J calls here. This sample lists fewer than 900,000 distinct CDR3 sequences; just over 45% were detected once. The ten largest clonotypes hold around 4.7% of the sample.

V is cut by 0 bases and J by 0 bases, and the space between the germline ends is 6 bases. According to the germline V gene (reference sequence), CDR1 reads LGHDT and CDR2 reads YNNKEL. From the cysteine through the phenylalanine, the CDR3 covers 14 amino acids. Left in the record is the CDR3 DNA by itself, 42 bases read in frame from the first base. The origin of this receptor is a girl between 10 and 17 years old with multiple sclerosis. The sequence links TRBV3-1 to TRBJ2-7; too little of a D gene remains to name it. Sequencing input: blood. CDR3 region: CASSQEAHSYEQYF. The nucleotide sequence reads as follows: TGTGCCAGCAGCCAAGAGGCGCACTCCTACGAGCAGTACTTC.